This T cell receptor (beta chain) was documented in a study of OX40 agonist ivuxolimab in advanced cancers. Overall study context: Across the patients, intravenous ivuxolimab was delivered every 2 weeks at 0.01 to 10 mg/kg. Study-level findings and limits: Some nonresponders likewise displayed low normalized T-cell clonal expansion. Compared with CD4+, CD8+ T cells on average had more expanded clones.

With regard to this clone: What it recognizes is unknown.

Libraries were prepared by immunoSEQ multiplex PCR; TCRdb keeps only in-frame clonotypes and omits some of them. There are approximately 69,000 clones in the sample; just over 85% occur only once, and about 0.7% lies in the top ten. This TCR came from an adult with an advanced solid tumor such as melanoma, head and neck, liver or kidney cancer. This material consisted of CD4+ or CD8+ T cells sorted from blood, taken in a trial of the OX40 agonist ivuxolimab.

CDR3 protein: CASRDRTVYEQYF. The CDR3 coding sequence is TGTGCCAGTAGGGACCGGACAGTTTACGAGCAGTACTTC. This chain connects TRBV19 to TRBJ2-7; possibly TRBD1 for D (6 bases). V was clipped by 6 bases and J by 4 bases, with 13 bases between them. CDR1 LNHDA and CDR2 SQIVND come from the germline V gene (reference sequence). This CDR3 spans 13 amino acids.